The sequence of this T cell receptor beta chain was determined in a study of cytomegalovirus exposure and HLA in healthy donors listed by TCRdb under 2017. Study-wide context: In an earlier analysis of fewer than 750 of the donors, 250 to 300 Gb of sequence data and 95 million to 130 million unique TCR beta sequences from roughly 180 million T cells were reported. An early release that covered 640 HLA-typed donors contained approximately 290 gigabases of sequencing data and about 84 million unique TCR sequences. The genetic ancestry cluster associated with self-reported Caucasian donors included approximately 85% of the roughly 390 genotyped donors. The study aimed to test whether cataloging public T cell receptors could reveal signatures of past pathogen exposure. Using immunosequencing, the study profiled T cell repertoires from some 670 subjects and related those repertoires to cytomegalovirus serostatus. Along with the approximately 700-subject first cohort, a separate validation cohort of over a hundred different subjects was used. To predict cytomegalovirus infection status, the study brought together high-throughput TCR immunosequencing, statistical association of individual TCRs with disease status, and machine learning. A later analysis re-examined previously published TCR beta repertoires from 500 to 700 donors and added high-resolution HLA genotyping to investigate patterns of TCR occurrence. The later analysis used no new phenotypic data to find candidate immune exposures, relying instead on TCR beta sequences and their occurrence across donors. An earlier analysis of some 500 of the donors used high-throughput TCR beta sequencing to judge whether each TCR beta V gene segment behaved as functional or pseudogenic. Donor age, sex, ethnicity and CMV serostatus were compiled together with the repertoire data. Genome-wide SNP genotypes for about three fifths of the roughly 670 donors were used in a later genetic analysis, which treated that subset as a discovery cohort. All discovery cohort repertoires had been generated using a single sequencing platform. HLA typing included class I and class II loci at four-digit resolution. The number of typed donors differed by locus: about 620-640 for A, B, C, DRB1 and DQB1; roughly 510 for DQA1; 600 to 610 for DPA1; and approximately 450 for DPB1. Because of strong linkage in the cohort, 5 or 6 DR-DQ haplotypes were treated as single units for association and clustering. On average, roughly 240,000 unique TCR beta nucleotide sequences were sequenced per donor among 350 to 400 genotyped donors of the cohort, with 15% to 20% of those sequences being non-productive.

Receptor libraries were prepared by the immunoSEQ multiplex PCR assay. A mixture of 60 forward primers for TCR Vbeta segments and 13 reverse primers for TCR Jbeta segments was used in the multiplex PCR. The CDR3 region of rearranged TCR beta genes was amplified from genomic DNA with a multiplex PCR assay. The Illumina HiSeq System was used to sequence the amplified TCR beta libraries as 87-base-pair reads. Under the source paper's analysis protocol: A later analysis tallied tens of millions of unique TCR beta chains across the 700 or so repertoires, and approximately 12 million of those chains were shared by two or more donors. To remove PCR and sequencing errors, raw reads were error-corrected and collapsed into unique sequences using a nearest-neighbor algorithm that merged closely related sequences. Alignment of CDR3 sequences to IMGT reference sequences was used to assign V, D and J gene segments. Each retained sequence needed at least a six-nucleotide match to both a V gene segment and a J gene segment. Rearrangements were called productive when the CDR3 lacked stop codons and stayed in frame with V and J; all others were non-productive. Following IMGT convention, CDR3 was defined as the stretch from the second conserved V-encoded cysteine to the conserved J-encoded phenylalanine. Sequences without an unambiguous match to a single V gene segment were excluded from the earlier analysis of 500 to 700 of the donors. An earlier analysis of 500 to 600 of the donors classified V segments as functional when productive rearrangements were above 56.7% and as segregating when the standard deviation between donors was above 5%. A statistical classification framework was built to diagnose cytomegalovirus status from the catalog of TCR beta chain sequences. V and J gene assignment, in a later analysis, came from comparing TCR nucleotide sequences with IMGT/GENE-DB human TR gene sequences. Using the TCRdist pipeline, a later analysis assigned CDR3 sequences along with most-parsimonious VDJ recombination scenarios. In a later analysis, each TCR beta chain was defined by its CDR3 amino acid sequence together with its V-gene family, and reads lacking a unique V-gene family were excluded. To address suspected cross-contamination and a sequencing artifact, a later analysis removed approximately 600 highly shared, low-generation-probability nucleotide sequences. In a later analysis, a clonal expansion index for each public chain was calculated from normalized within-repertoire ranks of inferred template counts. Generation probabilities in a later analysis came from a VDJ recombination model fitted to out-of-frame rearrangements, and those results were checked against IGoR. A later analysis scored TCR-TCR, TCR-HLA and TCR-CMV co-occurrence with hypergeometric tests, applying a repertoire-size bias correction to TCR pairs. False discovery rates were estimated in a later analysis by permuting HLA or CMV assignments 20 times. In a later analysis, co-occurring TCRs were grouped with DBSCAN, and TCRdist sequence similarity was added when clustering was performed within HLA-allele-positive subsets. Repertoires with fewer than 30,000 or more than 120,000 public chains were left out of co-occurrence clustering, as were about 5 repertoires with anomalous nucleotide sharing. Imported from immuneACCESS, the table was reduced by TCRdb to in-frame sequences with V and J called. These copies leave out some clones; in studies compared against another copy, an unresolved V gene accounts for under half, and the cause of the remainder is not known. V and J calls and clone size are copied from that table; D and trimming were computed from the DNA. The sample contains over 150,000 clones, approximately 82% of them found a single time. Around 1.2% of the sample is taken by the ten largest.

Broad study findings and their caveats: Correlated functional status among segregating V segments might be attributable to linkage disequilibrium, but an unknown experimental factor could not be ruled out. Because counts were too low, roughly 16 rarely observed V segments, including chromosome 9 orphons, were left out of the earlier analysis of several hundred of the donors. In a later analysis, most CMV-associated TCR beta chains were found to appear HLA-restricted, with HLA associations seemingly driven largely by CMV exposure. Three of the identified cytomegalovirus-associated TCR beta chains were confirmed in vitro to be specific for cytomegalovirus antigens. V-gene and J-gene trimming of TCR beta chains was associated with a missense DCLRE1C variant in a later genetic analysis, and the association was replicated in an independent cohort. Compared with the roughly 720-donor mean, donors in an Asian-associated ancestry cluster had fewer N-insertions in productive TCRs, according to a later genetic analysis. Because the 87-base-pair reads could not distinguish some IMGT-functional V segments, including TRBV6-2 and TRBV6-3, those segments were excluded. Most TCR sequences were observed very rarely across donors, whereas some public TCRs were present in many individuals. A later analysis associated 15,000 to 20,000 TCR beta sequences with specific HLA alleles at a false discovery rate of 0.05. A further reported finding was that TCR beta sequences accurately predicted the HLA-A and HLA-B alleles for most subjects in the first cohort. Because HLA typing was missing for some donors at each locus, association tests included only the typed subset. Broadly in line with IMGT annotations, most TCR beta V segments showed up in productive rearrangements about 90% or about 30% of the time in an earlier analysis of approximately 640 of the donors. A later analysis found that TCR association rates varied across HLA loci, with DRB1 alleles showing the most associated TCRs and HLA-C alleles the fewest. A total of about 180 TCR beta chains were listed by the study as associated with cytomegalovirus. It was suggested by the authors that the approach could potentially be generalized to other disease states and immunological phenotypes. Cytomegalovirus status was reported to be diagnosed by the classifier with high specificity and sensitivity in both the original and validation cohorts. In a later analysis, HLA-associated TCR beta chains showed more clonal expansion and lower generation probabilities than non-associated chains that were equally common. A group of highly shared sequence variants was considered likely to be a technical artifact of the sequencing pipeline. Presence/absence analyses assumed roughly uniform sequencing depth across donors, an assumption that may not hold. Several of the top co-occurrence clusters appeared to be linked to parvovirus B19, influenza, CMV and Epstein-Barr virus, according to a later analysis. Assigning TCR associations to individual alleles was difficult when HLA alleles, especially DR and DQ, strongly co-occurred. The only immune exposure information available for the cohort was CMV serostatus. Only TCR beta chains were sequenced in this cohort, and the absence of alpha or paired-chain data limited detectable features.

For this clone: Its antigen has not been determined. No qualities accompany the bases; no much larger clone lies one base away.

CDR1 and CDR2, per the germline V gene, are ENHRY and SYGVKD. From its cysteine to its phenylalanine, the CDR3 spans 14 amino acids. Left in the record is the CDR3 DNA by itself, 42 bases read in frame from the first base. V is cut by 5 bases and J by 0 bases, and the space between the germline ends is 11 bases. The cohort was made up of around 720 healthy bone marrow donors. Cohort members were all nominally healthy when sampled, although unrecorded immune exposures were likely present. The donor tested CMV seropositive, placing the donor among the 250 to 300 seropositive members of the cohort. A peripheral blood sample was collected from each donor, and TCR beta sequencing was performed on peripheral blood mononuclear cells. The Qiagen DNeasy Blood Extraction Kit was used to extract genomic DNA from the blood cell samples.

The source material was PBMCs. This receptor chain uses TRBV10-3 and TRBJ2-7; the D segment cannot be called with confidence. This TCR was recovered from a girl aged 2 to 10 in good health and CMV-seropositive. The DNA sequence follows: TGTGCCATCAGTACGACGCCTAGCTCCTACGAGCAGTACTTC. Translated, this gives CAISTTPSSYEQYF.